A single sample gave rise to the 18 T cell receptor beta chains below, sequenced in a study of blood T cell repertoires in COVID-19. TCRdb's copy holds only in-frame clones and misses some; the assay was immunoSEQ multiplex PCR. The repertoire consists of approximately 170,000 clones, with around 81% occurring once and the leading ten covering over 7%. The sequenced sample was peripheral blood. Every receptor here comes from an elderly woman with COVID-19, enrolled during active disease.

The chain links TRBV6-1 to TRBJ2-7; the D gene is possibly TRBD2 (6 bases). Germline assignment: CDR1 MNHNS and CDR2 SASEGT. V was cut by 1 base and J by 6 bases, with 10 bases left in between. This CDR3 has 13 amino acids. CDR3 protein: CASSEVGGIEQYF. CDR3 coding DNA: TGTGCCAGCAGTGAAGTTGGAGGGATCGAGCAGTACTTC.

This clone was counted a single time. The V call is TRBV14, the J call TRBJ2-4, with TRBD2 as a possible D gene (5 bases). In germline, CDR1 is SGHDN, CDR2 FVKESK. V was pared by 1 base and J by 8 bases, with 12 bases between. The CDR3 runs to 14 residues. CDR3 loop: CASSQGPLRDIQYF. DNA for the CDR3: TGTGCCAGCAGCCAAGGGCCCCTGAGGGACATTCAGTACTTC.

The chain combines TRBV3-1 (or the pseudogene TRBV3-2) with TRBJ1-1; 8 bases are shared with TRBD1. Germline V lookup: CDR1 LGHDT, CDR2 YNNKEL (reference sequence). With 5 bases clipped from V and 3 bases from J, the junction kept 11 bases outside the gene matches. The CDR3 runs to 16 residues. CDR3 residues: CASSSSGGVWDTEAFF. CDR3 sequence (DNA): TGTGCCAGCAGCTCTTCAGGGGGCGTTTGGGACACTGAAGCTTTCTTT.

V gene TRBV7-9 combines with J gene TRBJ2-1, with 10 bases fitting TRBD2. This CDR3 is built from 16 residues. V lost 0 bases to trimming and J lost 4 bases; unmatched junction nucleotides: 3. CDR1 and CDR2 from the germline V gene are SEHNR and FQNEAQ (reference sequence). CDR3 DNA: TGTGCCAGCAGCTTAGCGGCTAGCGGGAGATACAATGAGCAGTTCTTC. Translating gives CASSLAASGRYNEQFF.

The chain recombines TRBV28 with TRBJ2-7, with 10 bases identical to TRBD2. Germline values: CDR1 MDHEN, CDR2 SYDVKM. The CDR3 length is 14 residues. J was trimmed by 5 bases and V by 4 bases; bases with no gene match: 5. CDR3 region: CASSSSGRPNEQYF. The DNA for the CDR3 is TGTGCCAGCAGTTCTAGCGGGAGACCGAACGAGCAGTACTTC.

The rearrangement links TRBV28 to TRBJ2-1; D remains ambiguous. The V end was cut by 5 bases, the J end by 13 bases, with 15 bases between. CDR1 is MDHEN, CDR2 SYDVKM, per germline. The CDR3 covers 12 residues. CDR3 sequence: CASSPHAQRQFF. The CDR3, as DNA: TGTGCCAGCAGTCCACACGCCCAGCGACAGTTCTTC.

The chain combines TRBV3-1 (or the pseudogene TRBV3-2) with TRBJ1-3, with D perhaps TRBD1 (5 bases). The germline CDR1 and CDR2 sequences are LGHDT and YNNKEL (reference sequence). This CDR3 comprises 20 residues. V was clipped by 3 bases and J by 0 bases, with 24 bases between them. CDR3 sequence (DNA): TGTGCCAGCAGCCACCTCATGGGGGGGATGAAGACAAACTCTGGAAACACCATATATTTT. Residues: CASSHLMGGMKTNSGNTIYF.

The CDR3: CASSLAGLAGATDTQYF. The DNA of the CDR3 is TGCGCCAGCAGCTTGGCGGGGCTAGCGGGAGCGACAGATACGCAGTATTTT. The chain recombines TRBV5-1 with TRBJ2-3; 10 bases line up with TRBD2. Germline V lookup: CDR1 SGHRS, CDR2 YFSETQ. Losses at the gene ends were 0 bases for V and 3 bases for J; bases not matched to a gene: 7. The CDR3 length is 17 residues.

The chain's CDR3 is CASSLDTVNTEAFF. The CDR3 DNA reads as TGTGCCAGCAGCTTGGATACAGTGAACACTGAAGCTTTCTTT. V gene TRBV5-5 combines with J gene TRBJ1-1; the D is unclear. The germline V gene encodes CDR1 SGHKS and CDR2 YYEKEE (reference sequence). The CDR3 has 14 residues. The V end was cut by 0 bases, the J end by 0 bases, with 6 bases between.

The DNA for the CDR3 is TGTGCCAGCAGGGCTAGCGGCTCTGGGGCCAACGTCCTGACTTTC. This codes for CASRASGSGANVLTF. The chain joins TRBV7-9 to TRBJ2-6; TRBD2 matches at 7 bases. This CDR3 is built from 15 residues. Per germline, CDR1 SEHNR and CDR2 FQNEAQ (reference sequence). V was clipped by 6 bases and J by 0 bases; unmatched bases: 2.

The chain uses TRBV28 and TRBJ1-2; D perhaps matches TRBD1 (6 bases). V was shortened by 7 bases and J by 0 bases, with 15 bases between the two germline ends. The CDR3 is 15 residues long. Germline V CDR1 and CDR2: MDHEN, SYDVKM. CDR3 coding DNA: TGTGCCAGCACTAGGGGGGGACCAGCTAACTATGGCTACACCTTC. Translation gives CASTRGGPANYGYTF.

The CDR3 loop is CASSGVTGELFF. CDR3 nucleotide sequence: TGTGCCAGCAGTGGAGTCACCGGGGAGCTGTTTTTT. The chain combines TRBV28 with TRBJ2-2; D gene uncertain. Trimming removed 5 bases from V and 4 bases from J, with 5 bases in between. The CDR3 has 12 amino acids. Germline V CDR1 and CDR2: MDHEN, SYDVKM.

The chain recombines TRBV11-3 with TRBJ1-3; 7 bases agree with TRBD1. V was pared by 4 bases and J by 1 base, with 1 base of the junction left unmatched. The CDR3 spans 14 residues. CDR1 SGHNT and CDR2 YENEEA come from the germline V gene. The CDR3 bases are TGTGCCAGCAGCTCGACAGGGTCTGGAAACACCATATATTTT. Residues: CASSSTGSGNTIYF.

This clone was seen a few times. This chain links TRBV4-2 with TRBJ2-7, with a weak D call TRBD2 (5 bases). The germline CDR1 and CDR2 sequences are LGHNA and YNFKEQ. V shed 0 bases and J shed 6 bases, with 9 bases lying between them. This CDR3 region has 13 residues. This chain's CDR3 is CASSQDRGSEQYF. CDR3 in DNA: TGTGCCAGCAGCCAAGATCGGGGTTCCGAGCAGTACTTC.

This chain uses TRBV12-3 or TRBV12-4 with TRBJ1-2; D not certain. The CDR3 runs to 13 residues. V was pared by 5 bases and J by 4 bases, with 11 bases between. As DNA, the CDR3 is TGTGCCAGCAGTCGCCGGGTCCTCTATGGCTACACCTTC. Its protein is CASSRRVLYGYTF.

This clone showed up just once. The chain has TRBV15 and TRBJ1-2; no reliable D call. CDR3 length: 14 amino acids. V dropped 0 bases and J dropped 8 bases, with 13 bases sitting between them. CDR1 and CDR2 (germline): LNHNV, YYDKDF (reference sequence). CDR3 in amino acids: CATSRDGRWEGYTF. In DNA, the CDR3 is TGTGCCACCAGCAGAGATGGGCGGTGGGAGGGCTACACCTTC. The full variable domain, in which reference TRBV15 and TRBJ1-2 provide the parts outside the CDR3, is DAMVIQNPRYQVTQFGKPVTLSCSQTLNHNVMYWYQQKSSQAPKLLFHYYDKDFNNEADTPDNFQSRRPNTSFCFLDIRSPGLGDTAMYLCATSRDGRWEGYTFGSGTRLTVV.

The chain employs TRBV23-1 and TRBJ1-2; D is possibly TRBD1 (6 bases). TRBV23-1 is recorded as an ORF, its role being uncertain. The CDR3 contains 16 residues. Trimming shortened V by 4 bases and J by 2 bases, and 17 bases separated the two germline ends. Written as DNA, the CDR3 is TGCGCCAGCAGTCCGTCCACCGGGACACCCAACTATGGCTACACCTTC. Translated, it gives CASSPSTGTPNYGYTF.

The CDR3 DNA follows: TGTGCCAGCAGTTTAGCGGACAGGGACCACGAGCAGTACTTC. The encoded protein is CASSLADRDHEQYF. The rearrangement uses TRBV28 and TRBJ2-7; 8 bases are shared with TRBD1. The germline gives CDR1 MDHEN, CDR2 SYDVKM. This CDR3 spans 14 amino acids. V was pared by 2 bases and J by 5 bases, with 5 bases of the junction left unmatched.